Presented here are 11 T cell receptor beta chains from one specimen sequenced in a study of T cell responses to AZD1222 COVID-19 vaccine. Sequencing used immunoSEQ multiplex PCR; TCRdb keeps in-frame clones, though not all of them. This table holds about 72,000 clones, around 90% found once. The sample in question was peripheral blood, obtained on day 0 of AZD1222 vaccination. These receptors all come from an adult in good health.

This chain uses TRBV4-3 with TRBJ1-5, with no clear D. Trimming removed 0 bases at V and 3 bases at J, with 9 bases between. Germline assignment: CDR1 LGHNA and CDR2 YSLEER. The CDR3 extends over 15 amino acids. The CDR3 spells CASSQEWRINQPQHF. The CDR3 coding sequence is TGCGCCAGCAGCCAAGAGTGGAGGATCAATCAGCCCCAGCATTTT.

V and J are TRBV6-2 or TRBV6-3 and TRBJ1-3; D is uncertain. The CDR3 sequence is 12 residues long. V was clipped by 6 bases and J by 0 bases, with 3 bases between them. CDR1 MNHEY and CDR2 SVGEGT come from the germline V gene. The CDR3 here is CASSLSGNTIYF. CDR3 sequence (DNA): TGTGCCAGCAGCCTCTCTGGAAACACCATATATTTT.

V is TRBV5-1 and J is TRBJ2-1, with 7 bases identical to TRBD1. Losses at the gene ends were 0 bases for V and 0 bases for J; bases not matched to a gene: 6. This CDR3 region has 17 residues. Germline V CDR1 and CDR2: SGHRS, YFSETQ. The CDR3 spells CASSLARGGRSYNEQFF. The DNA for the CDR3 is TGCGCCAGCAGCTTGGCCCGAGGGGGCCGCTCCTACAATGAGCAGTTCTTC.

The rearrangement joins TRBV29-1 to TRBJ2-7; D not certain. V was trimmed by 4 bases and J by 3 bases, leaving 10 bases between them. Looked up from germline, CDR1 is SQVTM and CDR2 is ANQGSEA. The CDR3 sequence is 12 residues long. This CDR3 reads CSVGGSSYEQYF. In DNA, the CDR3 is TGCAGCGTTGGAGGATCTAGCTACGAGCAGTACTTC.

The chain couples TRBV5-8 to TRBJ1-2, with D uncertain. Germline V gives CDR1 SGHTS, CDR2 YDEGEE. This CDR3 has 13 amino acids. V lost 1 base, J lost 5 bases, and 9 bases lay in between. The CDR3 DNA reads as TGTGCCAGCAGCTTGTTAAACGAATATGGCTACACCTTC. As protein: CASSLLNEYGYTF.

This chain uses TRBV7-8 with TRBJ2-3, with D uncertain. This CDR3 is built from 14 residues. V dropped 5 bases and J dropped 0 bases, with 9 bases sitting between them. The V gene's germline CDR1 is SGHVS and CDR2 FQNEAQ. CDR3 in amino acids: CASSPGASTDTQYF. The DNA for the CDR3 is TGTGCCAGCAGCCCGGGCGCGAGCACAGATACGCAGTATTTT.

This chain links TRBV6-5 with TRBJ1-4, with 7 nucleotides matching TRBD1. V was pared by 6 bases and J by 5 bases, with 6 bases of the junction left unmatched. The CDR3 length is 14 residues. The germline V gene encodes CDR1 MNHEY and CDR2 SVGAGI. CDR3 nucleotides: TGTGCCAGCAGCCGGGACAGTTTAAATGAAAAACTGTTTTTT. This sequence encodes CASSRDSLNEKLFF.

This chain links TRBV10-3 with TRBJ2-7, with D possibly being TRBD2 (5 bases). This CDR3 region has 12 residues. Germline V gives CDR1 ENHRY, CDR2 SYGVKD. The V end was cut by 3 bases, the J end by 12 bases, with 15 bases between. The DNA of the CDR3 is TGTGCCATCAGTGAAGCCGGGATGTGGACGTACTTC. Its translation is CAISEAGMWTYF.

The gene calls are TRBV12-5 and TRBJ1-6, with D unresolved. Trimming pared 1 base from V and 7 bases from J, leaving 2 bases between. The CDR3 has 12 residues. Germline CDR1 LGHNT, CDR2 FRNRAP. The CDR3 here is CASGLENSPLHF. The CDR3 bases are TGTGCTAGTGGTTTGGAGAATTCACCCCTCCACTTT.

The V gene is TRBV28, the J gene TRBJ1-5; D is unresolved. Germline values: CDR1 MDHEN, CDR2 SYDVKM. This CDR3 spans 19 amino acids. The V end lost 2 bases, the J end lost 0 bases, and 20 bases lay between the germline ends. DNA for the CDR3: TGTGCCAGCAGTTTAACTCTCAGGAACAGCTCATATAGCAATCAGCCCCAGCATTTT. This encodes CASSLTLRNSSYSNQPQHF. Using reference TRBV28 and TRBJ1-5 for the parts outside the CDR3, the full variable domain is DVKVTQSSRYLVKRTGEKVFLECVQDMDHENMFWYRQDPGLGLRLIYFSYDVKMKEKGDIPEGYSVSREKKERFSLILESASTNQTSMYLCASSLTLRNSSYSNQPQHFGDGTRLSIL.

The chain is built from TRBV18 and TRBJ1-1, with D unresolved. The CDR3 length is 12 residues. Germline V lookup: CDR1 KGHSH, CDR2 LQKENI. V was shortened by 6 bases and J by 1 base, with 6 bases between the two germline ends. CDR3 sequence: CASSLRNTEAFF. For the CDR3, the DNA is TGTGCCAGCTCCCTTCGGAACACTGAAGCTTTCTTT.